Described below is a single TCR beta chain sequence and its context. This clonotype has a handful of counts. This clone's antigen is unknown. Qualities for individual bases were not recorded, and no much larger clone is one base off. This sample is drawn from a study of T-cell memory formation after mild COVID-19 listed by TCRdb under 2021. Background on the whole study: TCR sequence clusters from the two donors were largely donor specific. T-cell clones expanding and contracting after mild COVID-19 in a couple of donors were tracked by longitudinal TCRalpha and TCRbeta repertoire sequencing. Two young, previously healthy adult volunteers made up the cohort, one male and one female.

Ficoll-Paque density gradient centrifugation was the method used to isolate PBMCs. The study at large found these results: Some responding clones were detected in pre-infection memory, which suggested that pre-existing cross-reactive memory T cells had joined the SARS-CoV-2 response. Contracting CD4+ clones were located mainly in the CM and EM memory subsets, whereas CD8+ clones were found to be enriched in EMRA. The study included only a couple of mild cases, and larger cohorts that include severe cases with pre-infection samples were judged to be necessary. Balanced CD4/CD8 phenotypes were observed for clones contracting from day 15 to 85, whereas a bias towards CD4+ was observed for a second wave of clones expanding from day 15 to 37. SARS-CoV-2 specificity of the second-wave clones peaking on day 37 was not confirmed.

The data were produced on an Illumina NovaSeq 6000. TCRalpha and TCRbeta cDNA libraries were built by 5'RACE with constant-segment primers, adding sample barcodes and unique molecular identifiers. Trizol reagent was used to extract RNA from every sample. Libraries were amplified in two PCR steps, with a second sample barcode and Illumina TruSeq adapters added in the second step. Libraries were sequenced on an Illumina NovaSeq with 2 x 150 bp paired-end reads. The paper's data handling went like this. Demultiplexing of reads and collapsing into UMI-guided consensus sequences were performed with migec v1.2.7. With mixcr v2.1.11, UMI consensuses were aligned to TRA and TRB V and J templates and assembled into clonotypes. A clonotype was counted as expanded or contracted only if both edgeR and NoisET called the change significant, with noise models trained on biological replicates. For edgeR calls, a false discovery rate-adjusted p below 0.01 and a log2 fold-change threshold of 1 were applied. As an exploratory analysis of dynamics, max-normalized trajectories of the 1000 most abundant clonotypes were examined with PCA combined with hierarchical clustering. Separately sequenced CD4+ and CD8+ repertoires were used to assign a CD4 or CD8 phenotype to each responding clone. TCRdb reanalyzed the raw reads on its own, using fastp at Q25 for trimming and MiXCR for clone calling, and kept in-frame beta chains. Every entry covers one CDR3 protein and lists the most common genes and DNA from its rows. The authors' filters were not applied to this entry. The sample profile shows approximately 150,000 distinct CDR3 sequences; approximately 14% of them were found once. 14% of the sample is held by the ten biggest clonotypes.

The CDR3 measures 14 amino acids from cysteine to phenylalanine. Only the CDR3 part of the read is kept: 42 bases, read in frame from the first base. Compared with germline, V lacks 4 bases and J lacks 0 bases; bases without a gene match: 4. From the germline V gene (reference sequence), CDR1 is SGHKS and CDR2 is YYEKEE. The chain links TRBV5-5 with TRBJ2-7, with TRBD1 identical over 7 junction bases. The TCR comes from an adult woman who had mild COVID-19 (a few samples of this study predate the infection). The sample titles of this study are shuffled in the database, so cell type and time point are left out; the donor was told from shared clones. Sequencing was performed on PBMCs or a T cell subset sorted from them (not recorded which). The CDR3 region: CASSPRQGSYEQYF. At the DNA level, the sequence is TGTGCCAGCAGCCCGAGACAGGGCTCCTACGAGCAGTACTTC.